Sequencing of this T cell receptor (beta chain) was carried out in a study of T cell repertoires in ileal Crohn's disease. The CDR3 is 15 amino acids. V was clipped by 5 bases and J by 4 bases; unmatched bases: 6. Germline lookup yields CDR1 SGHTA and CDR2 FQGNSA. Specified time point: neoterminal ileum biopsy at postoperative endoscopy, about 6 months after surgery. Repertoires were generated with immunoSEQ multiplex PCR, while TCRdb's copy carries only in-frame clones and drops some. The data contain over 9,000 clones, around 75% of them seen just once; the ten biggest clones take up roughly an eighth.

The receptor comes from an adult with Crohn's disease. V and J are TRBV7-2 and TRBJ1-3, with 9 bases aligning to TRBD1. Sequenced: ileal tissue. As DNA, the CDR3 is TGTGCCAGCAGCCGCGGGGGACAGGGAGGAAACACCATATATTTT. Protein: CASSRGGQGGNTIYF.